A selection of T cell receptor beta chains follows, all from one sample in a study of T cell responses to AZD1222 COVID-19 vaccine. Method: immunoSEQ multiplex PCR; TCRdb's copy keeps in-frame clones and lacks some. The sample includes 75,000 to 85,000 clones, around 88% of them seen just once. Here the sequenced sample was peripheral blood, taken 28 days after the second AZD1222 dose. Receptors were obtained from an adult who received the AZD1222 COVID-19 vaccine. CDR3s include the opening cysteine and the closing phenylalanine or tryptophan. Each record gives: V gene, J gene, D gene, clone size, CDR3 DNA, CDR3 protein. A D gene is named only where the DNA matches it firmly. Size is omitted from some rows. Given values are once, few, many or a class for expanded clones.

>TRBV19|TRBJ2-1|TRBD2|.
TGTGCCAGTAGTATAGGGCCCGCTACTAGCGGGGGGGCGGATGAGCAGTTCTTC
CASSIGPATSGGADEQFF
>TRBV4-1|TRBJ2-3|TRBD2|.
TGCGCCAGCAGCCTTACTAGCGGCACAGATACGCAGTATTTT
CASSLTSGTDTQYF
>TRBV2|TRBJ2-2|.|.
TGTGCCAGCAGTGATGAAGGCAGGGCGAACACCGGGGAGCTGTTTTTT
CASSDEGRANTGELFF
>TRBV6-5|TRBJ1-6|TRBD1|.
TGTGCCAGCAGTTACTCGGGGACAGTGATAGATTCACCCCTCCACTTT
CASSYSGTVIDSPLHF
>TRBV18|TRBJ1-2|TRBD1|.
TGTGCCAGCTCACCCCGACAGGGGAACACTAACTATGGCTACACCTTC
CASSPRQGNTNYGYTF
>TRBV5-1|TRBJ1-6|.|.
TGCGCCAGCAGCTTGGAGAGGGGGGCGCGGGATAATTCACCCCTCCACTTT
CASSLERGARDNSPLHF
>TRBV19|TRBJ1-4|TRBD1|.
TGTGCCAGTAGTATGGGGCAGGGGGCCGGAAAACTGTTTTTT
CASSMGQGAGKLFF
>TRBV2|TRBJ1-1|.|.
TGTGCCAGCCACCGGGACCCGAACACTGAAGCTTTCTTT
CASHRDPNTEAFF
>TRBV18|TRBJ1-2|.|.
TGTGCCAGCTCACCAAGGACAGAGGATGGCTACACCTTC
CASSPRTEDGYTF
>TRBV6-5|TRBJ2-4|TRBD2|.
TGTGCCAGCAGTTACTCGACTAGCGAGATTGGACACATTCAGTACTTC
CASSYSTSEIGHIQYF
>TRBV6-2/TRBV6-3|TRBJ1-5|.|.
TGTGCCAGCAGTTACGAAAAGGGTGGGGCACCTAATCAGCCCCAGCATTTT
CASSYEKGGAPNQPQHF
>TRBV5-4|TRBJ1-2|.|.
TGTGCCAGCAGCCCAGGACAGATCCTAAACTATGGCTACACCTTC
CASSPGQILNYGYTF
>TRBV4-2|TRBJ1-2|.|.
TGTGCCAGCAGCCAAGACCCCGGCAGGGAACATGGCTACACCTTC
CASSQDPGREHGYTF
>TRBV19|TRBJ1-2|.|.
TGTGCCAGTAAGGAGACAAATAGTGGCTACACCTTC
CASKETNSGYTF
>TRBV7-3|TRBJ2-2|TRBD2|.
TGTGCCAGCAGCTTAACGGCTAGCGGGGACACCGGGGAGCTGTTTTTT
CASSLTASGDTGELFF
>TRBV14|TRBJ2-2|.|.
TGTGCCAGCAGCCGTGGCGGGTTTAACACCGGGGAGCTGTTTTTT
CASSRGGFNTGELFF
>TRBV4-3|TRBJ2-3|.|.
TGCGCCAGCAGCCAAGATAAGGGAGATACGCAGTATTTT
CASSQDKGDTQYF
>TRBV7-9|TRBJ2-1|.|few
TGTGCCAGCAGCTTAGTAGGGGGAAATGAGCAGTTCTTC
CASSLVGGNEQFF
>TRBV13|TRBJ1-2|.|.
TGTGCCAGCAGCCTTAGCCCTGCCGGTGGGAAAAACTATGGCTACACCTTC
CASSLSPAGGKNYGYTF
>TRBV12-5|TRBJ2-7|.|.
TGTGCTAGGAATCCCGGGACTTTATCTGAGCAGTACTTC
CARNPGTLSEQYF
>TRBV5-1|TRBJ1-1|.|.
TGCGCCAGCAGCGGCCGGGCCTCGAACACTGAAGCTTTCTTT
CASSGRASNTEAFF
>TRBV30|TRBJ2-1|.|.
TGTGCCTGGAGTGGAGGGACTTACAATGAGCAGTTCTTC
CAWSGGTYNEQFF
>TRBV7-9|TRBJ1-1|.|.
TGTGCCAGCAGCTTCGTGGGAAACACTGAAGCTTTCTTT
CASSFVGNTEAFF
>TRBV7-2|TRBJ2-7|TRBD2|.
TGTGCCAGCAGCCCGACCGGGGGGAGGACCTACGAGCAGTACTTC
CASSPTGGRTYEQYF
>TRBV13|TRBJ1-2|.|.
TGTGCCAGCAGCTTAGAGCAGGGAGGTGTTTTTGGTGGCTACACCTTC
CASSLEQGGVFGGYTF
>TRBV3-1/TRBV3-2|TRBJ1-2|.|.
TGTGCCAGCAGCCAAGATTCAGGGTATTTGGGCTACACCTTC
CASSQDSGYLGYTF
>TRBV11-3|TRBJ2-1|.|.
TGTGCCAGCAGCTTAGATTCCCGGGGAGCCTACAATGAGCAGTTCTTC
CASSLDSRGAYNEQFF
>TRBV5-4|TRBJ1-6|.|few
TGTGCCAGCAGCCCCGACTGGGATTCACCCCTCCACTTT
CASSPDWDSPLHF